Following are 5 T cell receptor beta chains from one sample sequenced in a study of cytotoxic CD8 clonotypes in ibrutinib-treated CLL. Libraries were prepared by immunoSEQ multiplex PCR; TCRdb keeps only in-frame clonotypes and omits some of them. The sample gives about 35,000 clones, roughly 50% of which show up once; 18% is in the top ten. The material was PBMCs, obtained before ibrutinib treatment. The receptors derive from a human donor with chronic lymphocytic leukemia.

The chain couples TRBV13 to TRBJ2-7; a weak D match, TRBD2 (6 bases). The CDR3 has 13 amino acids. The germline V gene has CDR1 PRHDT and CDR2 FYEKMQ (reference sequence). V dropped 5 bases and J dropped 3 bases, with 11 bases sitting between them. The DNA of the CDR3 is TGTGCCAGCAGCCTAAGGGACTTCTACGAGCAGTACTTC. It translates to CASSLRDFYEQYF.

The J gene is TRBJ2-6, the V gene TRBV2; D gene unclear. The CDR3 is 15 amino acids. Germline values: CDR1 SNHLY, CDR2 FYNNEI. V lost 6 bases, J lost 0 bases, and 9 bases lay in between. CDR3 DNA sequence: TGTGCCAGCAGCAGCCTTAGCTCTGGGGCCAACGTCCTGACTTTC. It yields the protein CASSSLSSGANVLTF.

The chain has TRBV9 and TRBJ2-1; 14 bases are shared with TRBD2. This CDR3 contains 17 residues. V dropped 4 bases and J dropped 7; count of bases not matched to a gene: 10. From germline, CDR1 is SGDLS and CDR2 YYNGEE. Written as DNA, the CDR3 is TGTGCCAGCAGCCCCCCCGGGACTAGCGGGGGAGCAAATGAGCAGTTCTTC. This gives the protein CASSPPGTSGGANEQFF.

Written as DNA, the CDR3 is TGTGCCAGCAAGGCGGGGGTACTATCCTACGAGCAGTACTTC. Translation: CASKAGVLSYEQYF. The V gene is TRBV6-6, the J gene TRBJ2-7; 7 bases are shared with TRBD2. The length of the CDR3 is 14 residues. Germline V gene data show CDR1 as MNHNY and CDR2 as SVGAGI (reference sequence). The junction had 7 bases not matched to a gene; V was cut back by 7 bases and J by 1 base.

There are a few counts of this clone. V and J are TRBV10-2 and TRBJ1-6; 10 bases agree with TRBD1. The CDR3 contains 14 residues. The germline gives CDR1 WSHSY, CDR2 SAAADI. V dropped 7 bases and J dropped 10; count of bases not matched to a gene: 7. The CDR3: CASTKGQGGSPLHF. The CDR3 DNA reads as TGCGCCAGCACCAAAGGACAGGGGGGATCACCCCTCCACTTT.